Shown below are 21 T cell receptor beta chains from a single sample sequenced in a study of blood T cell repertoires in COVID-19. TCRdb's table, derived via immunoSEQ multiplex PCR, lists solely in-frame clones and lacks some. Here the sample spans 250,000 or so clones, almost 85% being singletons. The sample taken for sequencing was peripheral blood. The receptor source for this set is an elderly woman with acute or convalescent COVID-19.

The chain has TRBV9 and TRBJ2-7; a weak D match, TRBD1 (6 bases). There are 15 residues in the CDR3. Germline assignment: CDR1 SGDLS and CDR2 YYNGEE. Between the trimmed V and J ends, which lost 2 bases and 6 bases, there was a span of 18 bases. In DNA form, the CDR3 reads TGTGCCAGCAGCGTGAGGGGCAACACAGGGTCCGAGCAGTACTTC. Translating gives CASSVRGNTGSEQYF.

The V call is TRBV2, the J call TRBJ2-7; the match to TRBD1 covers 10 bases. This CDR3 is built from 14 residues. CDR1 SNHLY and CDR2 FYNNEI come from the germline V gene. Trimming at V came to 6 bases and at J to 0 bases, leaving 2 bases not matched to a gene. The DNA of the CDR3 is TGTGCCAGCAGGGGGACAGGGGTCTCCTACGAGCAGTACTTC. Protein sequence: CASRGTGVSYEQYF.

This chain links TRBV6-5 with TRBJ1-1, with D unresolved. Deletions cut 2 bases from V and 2 bases from J, with 12 bases between. CDR3 length: 15 residues. Germline V gives CDR1 MNHEY, CDR2 SVGAGI. DNA for the CDR3: TGTGCCAGCAGTTACACTAGAGAGAGCAACACTGAAGCTTTCTTT. Its protein product is CASSYTRESNTEAFF.

The chain employs TRBV27 and TRBJ2-1; 8 nucleotides line up with TRBD1. The CDR3 is 14 amino acids. V lost 5 bases, J lost 7 bases, and 7 bases stayed unmatched. Germline V gives CDR1 MNHEY, CDR2 SMNVEV (reference sequence). CDR3 coding DNA: TGTGCCAGCAGTCCTGACAGGGGTTCTAATGAGCAGTTCTTC. Amino acids: CASSPDRGSNEQFF.

The chain employs TRBV7-6 and TRBJ2-3; 15 bases match TRBD2. J lost 2 bases, V lost 5 bases, and 5 bases had no gene match. The CDR3 runs 17 residues. Germline CDR1 and CDR2: SGHVS and FNYEAQ. The CDR3 loop is CASSGGTSGGHTDTQYF. CDR3 coding DNA: TGTGCCAGCAGCGGTGGGACTAGCGGGGGGCACACAGATACGCAGTATTTT.

J is TRBJ1-1 and V is TRBV2; the D is unclear. V was cut by 6 bases and J by 0 bases, with 8 bases left in between. Germline-derived CDR1 and CDR2 are SNHLY and FYNNEI. The CDR3 spans 13 residues. CDR3 loop: CASRQQMNTEAFF. CDR3 DNA sequence: TGTGCCAGCAGACAACAGATGAACACTGAAGCTTTCTTT.

The gene calls are TRBV6-5 and TRBJ1-2, with 8 positions matching TRBD1. V was pared by 6 bases and J by 7 bases, with 10 bases of the junction left unmatched. Germline V gene data show CDR1 as MNHEY and CDR2 as SVGAGI. The CDR3 has 14 residues. CDR3 in DNA: TGTGCCAGCAGGAAGGACAGGGTTCGTTCTGGCTACACCTTC. Translation: CASRKDRVRSGYTF.

This clone appeared many times. CDR3 sequence reads: CASPLRCGELFF. The CDR3 coding sequence is TGCGCCAGCCCTCTACGGTGCGGGGAGCTGTTTTTT. This rearrangement joins TRBV10-1 to TRBJ2-2; D is ambiguous. CDR3 length equals 12 residues. Germline assignment: CDR1 WNHNN and CDR2 SYGVQD (reference sequence). The V end lost 8 bases, the J end lost 7 bases, and 11 bases lay between the germline ends.

V gene TRBV14 combines with J gene TRBJ1-1; 7 positions agree with TRBD1. The junction had 2 bases not matched to a gene; V was cut back by 2 bases and J by 2 bases. Germline CDR1 SGHDN, CDR2 FVKESK. This CDR3 is built from 14 residues. The chain's CDR3 is CASSQRTGNTEAFF. As DNA, the CDR3 is TGTGCCAGCAGCCAAAGGACAGGTAACACTGAAGCTTTCTTT.

The J gene is TRBJ2-7, the V gene TRBV7-9; tentative D call: TRBD2 (7 bases). V was trimmed by 4 bases and J by 3 bases, leaving 19 bases between them. Germline lookup yields CDR1 SEHNR and CDR2 FQNEAQ (reference sequence). The CDR3 spans 16 residues. CDR3 sequence (DNA): TGTGCCAGCAGCTACGGGGAGGGCAGGGGCTACTACGAGCAGTACTTC. Translation gives CASSYGEGRGYYEQYF.

The rearrangement links TRBV15 to TRBJ1-3, with D possibly matching TRBD1 (6 bases). Trimming left V 2 bases short and J 3 bases short, with 8 bases between. The CDR3 contains 14 residues. From germline, CDR1 is LNHNV and CDR2 YYDKDF (reference sequence). This CDR3 reads CATSRPGDGNTIYF. CDR3 nucleotide sequence: TGTGCCACCAGCAGACCAGGGGATGGAAACACCATATATTTT. Variable domain in full (rest from reference TRBV15 and TRBJ1-3): DAMVIQNPRYQVTQFGKPVTLSCSQTLNHNVMYWYQQKSSQAPKLLFHYYDKDFNNEADTPDNFQSRRPNTSFCFLDIRSPGLGDTAMYLCATSRPGDGNTIYFGEGSWLTVV.

The V call is TRBV7-2, the J call TRBJ1-1; D is ambiguous. The CDR3 is 16 residues long. The V end was cut by 2 bases, the J end by 4 bases, with 17 bases between. Germline V CDR1 and CDR2: SGHTA, FQGNSA. CDR3 bases: TGTGCCAGCAGCTTACTTCGTACTCAATTCACCACTGAAGCTTTCTTT. Protein sequence: CASSLLRTQFTTEAFF.

V gene TRBV7-2 combines with J gene TRBJ1-2, with D uncertain. Per germline, CDR1 SGHTA and CDR2 FQGNSA. V was trimmed by 1 base and J by 2 bases, leaving 8 bases between them. The CDR3 totals 14 residues. CDR3 DNA: TGTGCCAGCAGCTTAGTTGGCACGAACTATGGCTACACCTTC. Protein product: CASSLVGTNYGYTF.

This chain uses TRBV3-1 (or the pseudogene TRBV3-2) with TRBJ2-7; 10 bases are shared with TRBD2. The V and J ends lost 4 bases and 4 bases, in that order; junction bases with no gene match: 7. CDR1 LGHDT and CDR2 YNNKEL come from the germline V gene (reference sequence). The CDR3 covers 15 residues. CDR3 protein: CASSPTLAGVYEQYF. In DNA form, the CDR3 reads TGTGCCAGCAGCCCCACTCTAGCGGGAGTATACGAGCAGTACTTC.

V usage is TRBV4-1 and J usage is TRBJ2-7; TRBD1 matches at 7 bases. This CDR3 comprises 17 residues. The V gene end was trimmed by 4 bases and the J gene end by 2 bases; junction bases not matched to a gene: 14. Looked up from germline, CDR1 is MGHRA and CDR2 is YSYEKL. The CDR3 sequence: CASSRSSRDSNTYEQYF. The CDR3 DNA is TGCGCCAGCAGCCGTTCGTCCCGGGACAGCAACACCTACGAGCAGTACTTC.

This rearrangement joins TRBV2 to TRBJ1-1, with no clear D. The germline V gene has CDR1 SNHLY and CDR2 FYNNEI. The CDR3 runs to 16 residues. V lost 0 bases and J 4 bases, leaving 15 bases between the germline ends. DNA for the CDR3: TGTGCCAGCAGTGAAGCGCAGAGGGTCCGGGGCACTGAAGCTTTCTTT. Its translation is CASSEAQRVRGTEAFF.

The V and J genes are TRBV19 and TRBJ1-2, with D possibly being TRBD1 (6 bases). Germline V gene lookup returns CDR1 LNHDA and CDR2 SQIVND (reference sequence). This CDR3 has 17 amino acids. V was shortened by 7 bases and J by 1 base, with 22 bases between the two germline ends. CDR3 amino acids: CASIEQGPAEDNYGYTF. Written as DNA, the CDR3 is TGTGCCAGTATCGAGCAGGGGCCCGCCGAGGATAACTATGGCTACACCTTC.

The chain combines TRBV7-9 with TRBJ2-1; D gene uncertain. This CDR3 is 14 amino acids long. Trimming cost V 0 bases and J 5 bases, with 8 bases left between them. Germline V gene sequence: CDR1 SEHNR, CDR2 FQNEAQ (reference sequence). CDR3 residues: CASSLASQHNEQFF. The CDR3 nucleotides read TGTGCCAGCAGCTTAGCGTCACAACACAATGAGCAGTTCTTC.

V usage is TRBV5-1 and J usage is TRBJ2-7; 8 bases fit TRBD2. The CDR3 is 17 amino acids. Per germline, CDR1 SGHRS and CDR2 YFSETQ. With V trimmed by 0 bases and J by 4 bases, 12 bases remained unmatched. The CDR3 region has the DNA TGCGCCAGCAGCTTGGGTGGACTAGCCGGGTACGGTTACGAGCAGTACTTC. It translates to CASSLGGLAGYGYEQYF.

CDR3 sequence (DNA): TGTGCCAGCTCACCACGGACAGGGTCTCCCTTCTACAATGAGCAGTTCTTC. It encodes CASSPRTGSPFYNEQFF. The chain has TRBV18 and TRBJ2-1; 8 bases match TRBD1. Trimming cost V 1 base and J 3 bases; bases outside gene matches: 8. This CDR3 spans 17 amino acids. Germline loops: CDR1 KGHSH, CDR2 LQKENI. Looking up the rest from reference TRBV18 and TRBJ2-1 gives the full variable domain: NAGVMQNPRHLVRRRGQEARLRCSPMKGHSHVYWYRQLPEEGLKFMVYLQKENIIDESGMPKERFSAEFPKEGPSILRIQQVVRGDSAAYFCASSPRTGSPFYNEQFFGPGTRLTVL.

This clone showed up just once. The chain uses TRBV18 and TRBJ1-1; 7 bases align to TRBD1. Germline CDR1 reads KGHSH; CDR2 reads LQKENI. The CDR3 runs to 17 residues. Germline trimming cut 0 bases from V and 5 bases from J; bases unmatched to any gene: 12. The CDR3 coding sequence is TGTGCCAGCTCACCACCGTTCCAGGGGGAACGGCGGACTGAAGCTTTCTTT. Translating gives CASSPPFQGERRTEAFF.